This is a list of T cell receptor beta chains from one sample in a study of PD-1 blockade in classical Hodgkin lymphoma. Data came from immunoSEQ multiplex PCR; TCRdb stores just in-frame clones and leaves some out. The data contain under 30,000 clones, approximately 70% of them singletons. This sample comprised peripheral blood mononuclear cells (PBMCs), obtained before the second cycle of nivolumab. All receptors derive from a human donor with classical Hodgkin lymphoma. Each CDR3 is given with its conserved first and last residue. D genes are given only for firm matches. Clone size appears in some rows only: once, few, many, or a class for an expanded clone.

J,D,V,size,CDR3,DNA
TRBJ2-3,NA,TRBV7-9,NA,CASSAGPDTQYF,TGTGCCAGCAGCGCGGGACCAGATACGCAGTATTTT
TRBJ2-7,TRBD1,TRBV7-2,NA,CASRPNRGPEQYF,TGTGCCAGCAGACCTAACAGGGGGCCAGAGCAGTACTTC
TRBJ1-2,NA,TRBV6-6,NA,CASSPTGSGYTF,TGTGCCAGCAGTCCTACGGGGTCGGGCTACACCTTC
TRBJ1-6,TRBD1,TRBV7-3,NA,CASSLKGQGSSPLHF,TGTGCCAGCAGCTTAAAGGGACAGGGGTCTTCACCCCTCCACTTT
TRBJ2-1,TRBD1,TRBV5-4,NA,CASSLRTGDNEQFF,TGTGCCAGCAGCCTGAGGACAGGGGACAATGAGCAGTTCTTC
TRBJ2-7,NA,TRBV5-4,few,CASTPKDSYEQYF,TGTGCCAGCACCCCCAAGGACTCCTACGAGCAGTACTTC
TRBJ2-1,NA,TRBV10-3,few,CAISESGNEQFF,TGTGCCATCAGTGAGTCTGGCAATGAGCAGTTCTTC
TRBJ1-2,NA,TRBV28,NA,CASREGINYGYTF,TGTGCCAGCAGGGAGGGAATAAACTATGGCTACACCTTC
TRBJ2-2,NA,TRBV6-6,NA,CASRLTGELFF,TGTGCCAGCAGACTCACCGGGGAGCTGTTTTTT
TRBJ2-6,TRBD2,TRBV19,NA,CASSIPGGGDGANVLTF,TGTGCCAGTAGTATACCCGGGGGGGGCGACGGGGCCAACGTCCTGACTTTC
TRBJ2-1,TRBD2,TRBV19,NA,CASSIGGGGADEQFF,TGTGCCAGTAGTATAGGAGGCGGGGGGGCCGATGAGCAGTTCTTC
TRBJ1-1,NA,TRBV12-5,NA,CASGLVGSGPGTEAFF,TGTGCTAGTGGTTTGGTAGGGAGTGGACCAGGGACTGAAGCTTTCTTT
TRBJ2-7,NA,TRBV6-6,few,CASSYSPYEQYF,TGTGCCAGCAGTTACTCCCCCTACGAGCAGTACTTC
TRBJ2-3,NA,TRBV5-6,NA,CASSLNSVGDTQYF,TGTGCCAGCAGCTTAAATAGTGTAGGAGATACGCAGTATTTT
TRBJ2-2,NA,TRBV5-6,NA,CASSLLRGRERVGELFF,TGTGCCAGCAGCTTGTTACGTGGCAGGGAGAGGGTCGGGGAGCTGTTTTTT
TRBJ2-3,NA,TRBV7-3,NA,CASRGPGTDTQYF,TGTGCCAGCAGAGGACCGGGCACAGATACGCAGTATTTT
TRBJ1-1,NA,TRBV6-5,NA,CASSYGRGNTEAFF,TGTGCCAGCAGTTATGGCAGGGGGAACACTGAAGCTTTCTTT
TRBJ2-1,NA,TRBV19,NA,CASSIARSIDNEQFF,TGTGCCAGTAGTATCGCCAGGTCAATTGACAATGAGCAGTTCTTC
TRBJ1-4,TRBD1,TRBV11-2,NA,CASSQDRAAEKLFF,TGTGCCAGCAGCCAGGACAGGGCGGCTGAAAAACTGTTTTTT
TRBJ1-1,TRBD1,TRBV5-1,few,CASYSGTGNPEAFF,TGCGCCAGCTACTCCGGGACAGGGAACCCTGAAGCTTTCTTT
TRBJ1-5,NA,TRBV30,NA,CAWSWGGDQPQHF,TGTGCCTGGAGTTGGGGGGGGGACCAGCCCCAGCATTTT
TRBJ2-1,TRBD2,TRBV7-2,NA,CASSFSGGYTEQFF,TGTGCCAGCAGCTTTAGCGGGGGGTACACTGAGCAGTTCTTC
TRBJ2-3,NA,TRBV10-2,NA,CASKADNNRLTQYF,TGCGCCAGCAAGGCGGATAACAATCGGCTTACGCAGTATTTT
TRBJ2-1,NA,TRBV4-2,few,CASSRATLYNEQFF,TGTGCCAGCAGCCGGGCCACCCTCTACAATGAGCAGTTCTTC
TRBJ1-3,NA,TRBV27,NA,CASSLDWGSGNTIYF,TGTGCCAGCAGTTTAGATTGGGGTTCTGGAAACACCATATATTTT
TRBJ1-2,NA,TRBV7-2,few,CASSLRGPRDGYTF,TGTGCCAGCAGCTTAAGGGGCCCCCGCGATGGCTACACCTTC
TRBJ2-3,NA,TRBV4-1,NA,CASTPGAGYTDTQYF,TGCGCCAGCACCCCCGGCGCGGGGTACACAGATACGCAGTATTTT
TRBJ1-2,NA,TRBV9,few,CASSVAGEGYGYTF,TGTGCCAGCAGCGTAGCCGGAGAAGGCTATGGCTACACCTTC
TRBJ2-2,TRBD1,TRBV28,NA,CASSFGDRGTGELFF,TGTGCCAGCAGTTTCGGAGACAGGGGGACCGGGGAGCTGTTTTTT
TRBJ1-2,NA,TRBV18,few,CASSLGPSGYGYTF,TGTGCCAGCTCACTGGGGCCAAGTGGCTATGGCTACACCTTC
TRBJ1-6,TRBD1,TRBV5-5,NA,CASSLDRAKDSPLHF,TGTGCCAGCAGCCTCGACAGGGCGAAGGATTCACCCCTCCACTTT
TRBJ2-3,NA,TRBV7-2,once,CASSLGPSGLSTDTQYF,TGTGCCAGCAGCTTAGGCCCCTCGGGCCTATCCACAGATACGCAGTATTTT
TRBJ1-6,NA,TRBV6-6,NA,CASSWELSRNSPLHF,TGTGCCAGCAGTTGGGAACTCAGCCGAAATTCACCCCTCCACTTT
TRBJ1-2,TRBD1,TRBV7-9,NA,CASSRTGGLFYTF,TGTGCCAGCAGCCGGACAGGGGGTCTATTTTACACCTTC
TRBJ2-2,NA,TRBV2,medium-sized,CASKGAARPGELFF,TGTGCCAGCAAAGGGGCGGCCCGCCCCGGGGAGCTGTTTTTT
TRBJ2-5,NA,TRBV2,NA,CASQQGGETQYF,TGTGCCAGCCAACAGGGGGGGGAGACCCAGTACTTC
TRBJ2-2,TRBD1,TRBV11-1,NA,CASSRDRGRGYRELFF,TGTGCCAGCAGCAGGGACAGGGGGCGAGGGTACCGGGAGCTGTTTTTT
TRBJ1-5,NA,TRBV9,NA,CASSVDWSQPQHF,TGTGCCAGCAGCGTAGACTGGTCCCAGCCCCAGCATTTT
TRBJ1-2,NA,TRBV6-6,NA,CASSYSMGRYGYTF,TGTGCCAGCAGTTACTCGATGGGGAGATATGGCTACACCTTC
TRBJ1-1,NA,TRBV19,once,CASSIGTVPAAFF,TGTGCCAGTAGTATAGGGACCGTCCCGGCGGCTTTCTTT
TRBJ2-2,NA,TRBV27,NA,CASRPGAPTGELFF,TGTGCCAGCAGACCGGGGGCGCCGACCGGGGAGCTGTTTTTT
TRBJ2-6,NA,TRBV5-5,NA,CASSQDAHNSGANVLTF,TGTGCCAGCAGCCAAGATGCGCATAACTCTGGGGCCAACGTCCTGACTTTC
TRBJ2-3,TRBD1,TRBV7-8,NA,CASSHRGQVTQYF,TGTGCCAGCAGCCATAGGGGACAGGTTACGCAGTATTTT
TRBJ2-3,NA,TRBV7-2,NA,CASSLTDTQYF,TGTGCCAGCAGCTTAACAGATACGCAGTATTTT
TRBJ1-3,NA,TRBV2,NA,CASSEEAAPGNTIYF,TGTGCCAGCAGTGAAGAGGCAGCACCTGGAAACACCATATATTTT
TRBJ2-2,TRBD2,TRBV5-4,NA,CASSLPLERGSTGELFF,TGTGCCAGCAGCTTGCCCCTGGAGCGGGGGAGCACCGGGGAGCTGTTTTTT
TRBJ1-4,NA,TRBV2,NA,CASSEKGGREKLFF,TGTGCCAGCAGTGAAAAAGGGGGAAGGGAAAAACTGTTTTTT